The present TCR beta chain was sequenced within a study of blood T cell repertoires in COVID-19. Assay: immunoSEQ multiplex PCR; the TCRdb copy retains only in-frame clones and omits some. Of 80,000 or so clones in the sample, 82% are singletons; the top ten hold 8.5% to 12%. Germline CDR1 KGHDR, CDR2 SFDVKD. The CDR3 is 14 amino acids. The V segment lost 8 bases and the J segment 4 bases; nucleotides outside the gene matches: 4. This sequence was found in a man in his fifties or sixties with acute or convalescent COVID-19. Material: peripheral blood. This chain connects TRBV24-1 to TRBJ1-5, with TRBD1 matching over 10 bases. The CDR3 here is CATKGTGDNQPQHF. CDR3 DNA sequence: TGTGCCACCAAGGGGACAGGGGATAATCAGCCCCAGCATTTT.